A single sample is the source of the 10 T cell receptor beta chains below, sequenced in a study of kidney transplant recipient with SARS-CoV-2 infection. In TCRdb, the reads were re-called with MiXCR into one record per CDR3 protein. This repertoire shows 250,000 or so distinct CDR3 sequences, about 28% found once; its top ten account for roughly 7%. This specimen was a blood sample, taken at baseline and on roughly day 110 from a kidney transplant recipient. These receptors were collected from a young adult male patient who had COVID-19 and was a kidney transplant recipient. Some T cells may be the graft donor's.

The chain combines TRBV7-2 with TRBJ2-3; 8 bases match TRBD1. This CDR3 is built from 17 residues. V shed 5 bases and J 3 bases; nucleotides not matched to a gene: 13. The V gene's germline CDR1 is SGHTA and CDR2 FQGNSA. CDR3 amino acids: CASSPGGHRGRTDTQYF. CDR3 in DNA: TGTGCCAGCAGCCCAGGGGGGCACAGGGGGAGGACAGATACGCAGTATTTT. Full variable domain (remainder filled in from reference TRBV7-2 and TRBJ2-3): GAGVSQSPSNKVTEKGKDVELRCDPISGHTALYWYRQSLGQGLEFLIYFQGNSAPDKSGLPSDRFSAERTGGSVSTLTIQRTQQEDSAVYLCASSPGGHRGRTDTQYFGPGTRLTVL.

This clonotype was seen at least ten times. This rearrangement joins TRBV7-2 to TRBJ1-3; D gene ambiguous. Trimming removed 5 bases at V and 4 bases at J, with 15 bases between. The CDR3 runs 15 residues. In germline, CDR1 is SGHTA, CDR2 FQGNSA. In DNA, the CDR3 is TGTGCCAGCAGCCCACTTGTAGGCGGCGGAAACACCATATATTTT. This sequence encodes CASSPLVGGGNTIYF. The whole variable domain, remainder taken from reference TRBV7-2 and TRBJ1-3, is GAGVSQSPSNKVTEKGKDVELRCDPISGHTALYWYRQSLGQGLEFLIYFQGNSAPDKSGLPSDRFSAERTGGSVSTLTIQRTQQEDSAVYLCASSPLVGGGNTIYFGEGSWLTVV.

This clonotype came up a few times. This chain links TRBV11-1 with TRBJ1-2; D is unresolved. Between the trimmed V and J ends, which lost 5 bases and 4 bases, there was a span of 23 bases. This CDR3 is 17 amino acids long. CDR1 SGHAT and CDR2 FQDESV come from the germline V gene (reference sequence). CDR3 in amino acids: CASSDDVKAGRTYGYTF. For the CDR3, the DNA is TGTGCCAGCAGCGACGACGTTAAGGCTGGAAGGACCTATGGCTACACCTTC.

This clonotype was detected many times. V and J are TRBV6-4 and TRBJ1-2; D gene ambiguous. V lost 4 bases, J lost 4 bases, and 22 bases lay in between. This CDR3 is 17 amino acids long. Germline CDR1 is MRHNA and CDR2 is SNTAGT. The DNA of the CDR3 is TGTGCCAGCAGTGTTGTGCACTCACACGGAAAGACCTATGGCTACACCTTC. It specifies CASSVVHSHGKTYGYTF.

A note on this clonotype: This could be a read error, since a much larger clone is one nucleotide away. The CDR3 DNA is TGTGCCAGCAGTCCTTCTGGGGAATGTAGAAAGACCTATGGCTACACCTTC. Translated, it gives CASSPSGECRKTYGYTF. The V gene is TRBV6-1, the J gene TRBJ1-2; no firm D call. This CDR3 region has 17 residues. Germline-derived CDR1 and CDR2 are MNHNS and SASEGT. With 5 bases removed from V and 4 bases from J, the gap between germline ends came to 23 bases.

A word on this clonotype: Because the CDR3 is missing its conserved closing phenylalanine or tryptophan, this is likely a read error. This rearrangement joins TRBV11-1 to TRBJ2-1; TRBD2 aligns across 7 bases. Germline V gene sequence: CDR1 SGHAT, CDR2 FQDESV (reference sequence). This CDR3 region has 16 residues. The junction had 7 bases not matched to a gene; V was cut back by 4 bases and J by 1 base. Written as DNA, the CDR3 is TGTGCCAGCAGCTCTCCGAGCGGGAAGTCCTACAATGAGCAGTTCCTC. It translates to CASSSPSGKSYNEQFL.

This clonotype appeared many times. The chain links TRBV18 to TRBJ2-7; weak D call: TRBD1 (6 bases). This CDR3 spans 15 amino acids. CDR1 and CDR2 from the germline V gene are KGHSH and LQKENI. V lost 2 bases and J lost 2, with 13 bases in between. The CDR3 region is CASSPGGAATYEQYF. The DNA of the CDR3 is TGTGCCAGCTCACCAGGGGGCGCAGCCACCTACGAGCAGTACTTC.

This clonotype came up once. Just one base apart from a much larger clone, this may be a read error. The CDR3 carries no conserved terminal phenylalanine or tryptophan, so it likely arises from a read error. The chain carries TRBV5-4 and TRBJ1-5, with D unclear. In germline, CDR1 is SGHNT, CDR2 YYREEE (reference sequence). CDR3 length: 14 amino acids. V lost 4 bases, J lost 6 bases, and 14 bases lay in between. The CDR3 sequence is CASSRWGSGQPQHL. CDR3 DNA sequence: TGTGCCAGCAGCCGCTGGGGATCCGGTCAGCCCCAGCATCTT.

The table lists this clonotype with many counts. The chain combines TRBV3-1 with TRBJ2-5; D uncertain. The germline gives CDR1 LGHDT, CDR2 YNNKEL (reference sequence). Between the trimmed V and J ends, which lost 5 bases and 5 bases, there was a span of 24 bases. This CDR3 is 17 amino acids long. The CDR3 bases are TGTGCCAGCAGCTCCCTGACTCCCATTTCTTTCTCTGAGACCCAGTACTTC. Amino acid sequence: CASSSLTPISFSETQYF.

The rearrangement joins TRBV20-1 to TRBJ2-2; the D gene is possibly TRBD1 (5 bases). The CDR3 totals 14 residues. Germline V gene sequence: CDR1 DFQATT, CDR2 SNEGSKA (reference sequence). The ends were cut back, 2 bases at V and 4 bases at J, with 11 bases in the middle. The DNA of the CDR3 is TGCAGTGCTAGAAAAGTGGGGCCCACCGGGGAGCTGTTTTTT. Protein sequence: CSARKVGPTGELFF.